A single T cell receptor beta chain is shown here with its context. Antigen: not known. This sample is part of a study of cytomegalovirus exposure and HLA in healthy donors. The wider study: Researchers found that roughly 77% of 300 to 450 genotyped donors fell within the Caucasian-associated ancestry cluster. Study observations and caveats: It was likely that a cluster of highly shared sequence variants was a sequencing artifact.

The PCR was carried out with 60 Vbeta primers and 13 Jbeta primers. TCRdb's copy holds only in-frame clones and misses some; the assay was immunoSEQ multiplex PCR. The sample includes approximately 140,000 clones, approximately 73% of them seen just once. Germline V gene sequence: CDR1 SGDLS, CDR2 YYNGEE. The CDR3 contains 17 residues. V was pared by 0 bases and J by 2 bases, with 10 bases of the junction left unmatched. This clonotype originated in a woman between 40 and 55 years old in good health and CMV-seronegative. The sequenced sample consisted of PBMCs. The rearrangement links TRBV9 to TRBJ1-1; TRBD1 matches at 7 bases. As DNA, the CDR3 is TGTGCCAGCAGCGTAGGGGTCAGGGGGTCGGTAAACACTGAAGCTTTCTTT. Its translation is CASSVGVRGSVNTEAFF.